Each of the 18 T cell receptor beta chains below was sequenced from the same sample in a study of OX40 agonist ivuxolimab in advanced cancers. TCRdb keeps only in-frame clones here, not all; method: immunoSEQ multiplex PCR. Here the sample spans under 100,000 clones, about 90% being singletons. Sequencing was performed on CD4+ or CD8+ T cells sorted from blood, taken in a trial of the OX40 agonist ivuxolimab. Source of these receptors: an adult with an advanced solid tumor such as melanoma, head and neck, liver or kidney cancer.

This rearrangement joins TRBV2 to TRBJ1-2, with D possibly TRBD1 on 5 matching bases. There are 14 residues in the CDR3. Trimming took 4 bases from V and 0 from J, leaving 9 bases between them. The germline CDR1 and CDR2 sequences are SNHLY and FYNNEI. CDR3 nucleotide sequence: TGTGCCAGCAGTGGGGACCCAGCTAACTATGGCTACACCTTC. Encoded protein: CASSGDPANYGYTF.

This sequence joins TRBV7-8 and TRBJ1-3; no clear D. Between the trimmed V and J ends, which lost 3 bases and 7 bases, there was a span of 25 bases. The CDR3 length is 18 residues. CDR1 is SGHVS, CDR2 FQNEAQ, per germline. This chain's CDR3 is CASSFKFAGPTLRNTIYF. DNA for the CDR3: TGTGCCAGCAGCTTTAAATTCGCAGGACCGACTCTCAGGAACACCATATATTTT.

The V and J genes are TRBV2 and TRBJ1-2; D unclear. The CDR3 runs 14 residues. The germline V gene has CDR1 SNHLY and CDR2 FYNNEI. Between the trimmed V and J ends, which lost 2 bases and 11 bases, there was a span of 18 bases. The CDR3 coding sequence is TGTGCCAGCAGTGAATTCCGAGAACTAGACGGGTACACCTTC. Protein: CASSEFRELDGYTF.

The rearrangement uses TRBV20-1 and TRBJ2-5; no definite D call. Trimming cost V 4 bases and J 5 bases, with 5 bases left between them. Germline V gives CDR1 DFQATT, CDR2 SNEGSKA (reference sequence). The CDR3 runs to 10 residues. The CDR3 is CSATWETQYF. CDR3 DNA sequence: TGCAGTGCTACCTGGGAGACCCAGTACTTC.

The CDR3 here is CASSEDPGGGWETQYF. The DNA for the CDR3 is TGTGCCAGCAGTGAGGACCCGGGGGGAGGATGGGAGACCCAGTACTTC. The chain combines TRBV6-1 with TRBJ2-5; 7 nucleotides match TRBD2. The CDR3 extends over 16 amino acids. The V gene's germline CDR1 is MNHNS and CDR2 SASEGT. J gave up 5 bases and V 3 bases, and 12 bases lay outside the gene matches.

V and J are TRBV14 and TRBJ2-1; D is uncertain. Germline values: CDR1 SGHDN, CDR2 FVKESK. There are 13 residues in the CDR3. The V gene lost 1 base and the J gene lost 4 bases, with 5 bases spanning the gap. Here the CDR3 DNA reads TGTGCCAGCAGCCAAGTTAGGTACAATGAGCAGTTCTTC. It specifies CASSQVRYNEQFF.

The genes are TRBV30 and TRBJ1-3, with D tentatively TRBD1 (5 bases). The CDR3 runs to 13 residues. The germline V and J ends were trimmed by 5 bases and 3 bases, with 11 bases remaining between them. Germline values: CDR1 GTSNPN, CDR2 SVGIG (reference sequence). In DNA form, the CDR3 reads TGTGCCTGGGGGGGTCGGGATGGAAACACCATATATTTT. Protein product: CAWGGRDGNTIYF.

This clone was found once. The chain links TRBV5-1 to TRBJ2-3; D is uncertain. This CDR3 spans 12 amino acids. V was pared by 0 bases and J by 2 bases, with 1 base between. Germline CDR1 is SGHRS and CDR2 is YFSETQ. CDR3 sequence: CASSLVTDTQYF. The CDR3 nucleotides are TGCGCCAGCAGCTTGGTCACAGATACGCAGTATTTT.

The chain couples TRBV25-1 to TRBJ1-4, with 12 bases aligning to TRBD1. The CDR3 totals 15 residues. V lost 3 bases, J lost 8 bases, and 4 bases stayed unmatched. CDR1 and CDR2 (germline): MGHDK, SYGVNS. CDR3 bases: TGTGCCAGCAGTGACCCGGGACAGGGGGCAGAAAAACTGTTTTTT. It is translated as CASSDPGQGAEKLFF.

This clone has only one observation. One end of the junction fails to match germline, which may point to a read error. This chain uses TRBV11-2 with TRBJ2-7; TRBD1 matches at 10 bases. The CDR3 has 15 amino acids. Germline CDR1 reads SGHAT; CDR2 reads FQNNGV. This CDR3 reads CAGSSGQGIWYEQYF. The CDR3 DNA sequence: TGTGCCGGCAGCTCGGGACAGGGGATTTGGTACGAGCAGTACTTC.

This chain connects TRBV4-3 to TRBJ1-2; no reliable D call. Germline CDR1 LGHNA, CDR2 YSLEER. Between the trimmed V and J ends, which lost 4 bases and 4 bases, there was a span of 19 bases. This CDR3 contains 16 residues. This CDR3 reads CASSPIRRRKTYGYTF. The DNA of the CDR3 is TGCGCCAGCAGCCCTATCAGACGTCGAAAGACCTATGGCTACACCTTC.

The chain is built from TRBV7-2 and TRBJ2-5; D not certain. Trimming cost V 4 bases and J 2 bases, with 11 bases left between them. In germline, CDR1 is SGHTA, CDR2 FQGNSA. CDR3 length: 14 amino acids. CDR3: CASSSRRPQETQYF. For the CDR3, the DNA is TGTGCCAGCAGCTCTCGACGGCCGCAAGAGACCCAGTACTTC. Complete variable domain (other parts from reference TRBV7-2 and TRBJ2-5): GAGVSQSPSNKVTEKGKDVELRCDPISGHTALYWYRQSLGQGLEFLIYFQGNSAPDKSGLPSDRFSAERTGGSVSTLTIQRTQQEDSAVYLCASSSRRPQETQYFGPGTRLLVL.

The chain employs TRBV10-2 and TRBJ1-5; unclear D gene. CDR3 size: 15 residues. Germline CDR1 and CDR2: WSHSY and SAAADI. Between the trimmed V and J ends, which lost 7 bases and 0 bases, there was a span of 13 bases. The CDR3: CASTTGLNSNQPQHF. CDR3 DNA: TGCGCCAGCACCACGGGTCTAAATAGCAATCAGCCCCAGCATTTT.

Concerning this clone: Within the sample, other DNA sequences also encode this same CDR3. CDR3 bases: TGTGCCAGCAGCTTAGGAGGGTCCCAAGAGACCCAGTACTTC. Translated, it gives CASSLGGSQETQYF. The gene calls are TRBV7-2 and TRBJ2-5; D perhaps matches TRBD2 (5 bases). The germline gives CDR1 SGHTA, CDR2 FQGNSA. The CDR3 loop spans 14 amino acids. V lost 1 base and J 1 base, leaving 7 bases between the germline ends.

The gene calls are TRBV11-1 and TRBJ1-1; D call uncertain. Per germline, CDR1 SGHAT and CDR2 FQDESV (reference sequence). This CDR3 is 15 amino acids long. Trimming pared 2 bases from V and 1 base from J, leaving 11 bases between. In DNA form, the CDR3 reads TGTGCCAGCAGCTTAATAGGAGTGGGGAACACTGAAGCTTTCTTT. Translation gives CASSLIGVGNTEAFF. The whole variable domain, filled in from reference TRBV11-1 and TRBJ1-1, reads EAEVAQSPRYKITEKSQAVAFWCDPISGHATLYWYRQILGQGPELLVQFQDESVVDDSQLPKDRFSAERLKGVDSTLKIQPAELGDSAMYLCASSLIGVGNTEAFFGQGTRLTVV.

The rearrangement links TRBV6-5 to TRBJ1-2, with D unclear. V was pared by 7 bases and J by 4 bases, with 13 bases between. This CDR3 contains 13 residues. Per germline, CDR1 MNHEY and CDR2 SVGAGI. The CDR3 reads CASTKNPLYGYTF. CDR3 coding DNA: TGTGCCAGCACCAAGAACCCCCTCTATGGCTACACCTTC.

The table lists this clone with a count of one. The chain carries TRBV6-1 and TRBJ1-3, with D possibly being TRBD1 (6 bases). The germline V gene encodes CDR1 MNHNS and CDR2 SASEGT. With 4 bases removed from V and 0 bases from J, the gap between germline ends came to 7 bases. This CDR3 region has 14 residues. CDR3 region: CASSADSSGNTIYF. For the CDR3, the DNA is TGTGCCAGCAGTGCGGACAGCTCTGGAAACACCATATATTTT.

The chain uses TRBV7-2 and TRBJ2-7; D remains unclear. The CDR3 runs 15 residues. V was cut by 1 base and J by 0 bases, with 10 bases left in between. The germline V gene has CDR1 SGHTA and CDR2 FQGNSA. This CDR3 is CASSLGLRSSYEQYF. CDR3 sequence (DNA): TGTGCCAGCAGCTTAGGACTCCGGAGCTCCTACGAGCAGTACTTC.